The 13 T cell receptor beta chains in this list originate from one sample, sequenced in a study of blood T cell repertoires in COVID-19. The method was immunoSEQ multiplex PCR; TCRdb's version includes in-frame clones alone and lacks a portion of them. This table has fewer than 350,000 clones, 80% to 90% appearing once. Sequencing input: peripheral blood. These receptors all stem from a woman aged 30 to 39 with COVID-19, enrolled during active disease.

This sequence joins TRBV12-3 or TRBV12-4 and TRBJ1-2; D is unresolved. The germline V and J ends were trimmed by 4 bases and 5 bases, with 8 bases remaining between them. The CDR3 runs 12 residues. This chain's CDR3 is CASSYTVYGYTF. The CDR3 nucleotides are TGTGCCAGCAGTTATACAGTTTATGGCTACACCTTC.

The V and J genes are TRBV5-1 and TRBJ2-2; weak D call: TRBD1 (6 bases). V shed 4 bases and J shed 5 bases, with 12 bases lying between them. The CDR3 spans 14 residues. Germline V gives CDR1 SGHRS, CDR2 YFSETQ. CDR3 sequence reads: CASSHGTTTGELFF. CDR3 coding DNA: TGCGCCAGCAGCCATGGGACAACGACCGGGGAGCTGTTTTTT. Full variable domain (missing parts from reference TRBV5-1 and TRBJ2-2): KAGVTQTPRYLIKTRGQQVTLSCSPISGHRSVSWYQQTPGQGLQFLFEYFSETQRNKGNFPGRFSGRQFSNSRSEMNVSTLELGDSALYLCASSHGTTTGELFFGEGSRLTVL.

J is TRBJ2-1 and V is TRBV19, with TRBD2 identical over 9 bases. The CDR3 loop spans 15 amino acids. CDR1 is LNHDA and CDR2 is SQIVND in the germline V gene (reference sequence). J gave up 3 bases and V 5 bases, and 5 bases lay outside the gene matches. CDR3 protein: CASSLGTSRYNEQFF. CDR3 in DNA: TGTGCCAGTAGTCTCGGGACTAGCCGCTACAATGAGCAGTTCTTC.

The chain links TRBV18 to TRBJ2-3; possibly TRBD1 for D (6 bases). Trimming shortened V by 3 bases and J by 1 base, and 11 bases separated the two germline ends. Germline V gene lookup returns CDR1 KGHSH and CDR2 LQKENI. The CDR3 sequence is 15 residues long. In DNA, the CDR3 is TGTGCCAGCTCACCTGGGGGCTTAGGCACAGATACGCAGTATTTT. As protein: CASSPGGLGTDTQYF.

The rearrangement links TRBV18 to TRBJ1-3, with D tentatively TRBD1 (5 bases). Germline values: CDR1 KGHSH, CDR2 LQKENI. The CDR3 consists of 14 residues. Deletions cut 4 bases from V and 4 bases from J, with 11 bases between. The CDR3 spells CASSQQGSGNTIYF. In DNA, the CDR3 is TGTGCCAGCTCACAGCAGGGATCCGGAAACACCATATATTTT.

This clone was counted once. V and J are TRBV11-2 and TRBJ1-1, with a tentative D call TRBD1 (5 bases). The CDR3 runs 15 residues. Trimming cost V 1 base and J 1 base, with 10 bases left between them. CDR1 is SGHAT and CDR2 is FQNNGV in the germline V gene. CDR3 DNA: TGTGCCAGCAGCTTAGGGCCAGGGCAGAACACTGAAGCTTTCTTT. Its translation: CASSLGPGQNTEAFF. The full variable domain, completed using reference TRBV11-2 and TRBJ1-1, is EAGVAQSPRYKIIEKRQSVAFWCNPISGHATLYWYQQILGQGPKLLIQFQNNGVVDDSQLPKDRFSAERLKGVDSTLKIQPAKLEDSAVYLCASSLGPGQNTEAFFGQGTRLTVV.

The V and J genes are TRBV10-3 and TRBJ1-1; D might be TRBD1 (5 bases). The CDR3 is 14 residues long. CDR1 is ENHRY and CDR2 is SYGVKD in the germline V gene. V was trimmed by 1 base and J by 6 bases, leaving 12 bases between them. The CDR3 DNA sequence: TGTGCCATCAGTGAGTTGGGGGGAGAGGCTGAAGCTTTCTTT. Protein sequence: CAISELGGEAEAFF.

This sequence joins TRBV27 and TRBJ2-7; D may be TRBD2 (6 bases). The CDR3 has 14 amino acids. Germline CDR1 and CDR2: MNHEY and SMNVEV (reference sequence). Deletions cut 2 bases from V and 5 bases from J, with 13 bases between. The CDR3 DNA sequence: TGTGCCAGCAGTTTAATGGGGGGAAGCCACGAGCAGTACTTC. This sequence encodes CASSLMGGSHEQYF.

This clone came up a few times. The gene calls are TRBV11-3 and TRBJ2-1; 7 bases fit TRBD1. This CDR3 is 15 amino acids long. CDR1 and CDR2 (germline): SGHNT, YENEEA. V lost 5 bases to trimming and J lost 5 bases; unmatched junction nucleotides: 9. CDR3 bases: TGTGCCAGCAGCCCCAGGGGGTGGGAGAACAATGAGCAGTTCTTC. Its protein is CASSPRGWENNEQFF.

CDR3 DNA: TGTGCCAGCAGTGAACAGGTCGGCTATGGCTACACCTTC. Encoded protein: CASSEQVGYGYTF. J is TRBJ1-2 and V is TRBV2, with D uncertain. V gave up 2 bases and J gave up 4 bases, with 8 bases separating them. CDR1 is SNHLY and CDR2 is FYNNEI in the germline V gene. The CDR3 is 13 residues long.

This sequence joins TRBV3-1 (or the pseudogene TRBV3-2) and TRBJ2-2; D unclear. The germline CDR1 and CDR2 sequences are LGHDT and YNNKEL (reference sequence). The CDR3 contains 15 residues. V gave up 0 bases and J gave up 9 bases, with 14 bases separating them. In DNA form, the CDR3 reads TGTGCCAGCAGCCAAGATGGCAAGTTTTCGCGGGAGCTGTTTTTT. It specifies CASSQDGKFSRELFF.

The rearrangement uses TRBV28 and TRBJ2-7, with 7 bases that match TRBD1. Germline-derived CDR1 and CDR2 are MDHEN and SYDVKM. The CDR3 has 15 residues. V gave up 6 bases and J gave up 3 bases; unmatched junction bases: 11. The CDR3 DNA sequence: TGTGCCAGCAGAGGGCCGGGACAGCCCGTCTACGAGCAGTACTTC. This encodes CASRGPGQPVYEQYF.

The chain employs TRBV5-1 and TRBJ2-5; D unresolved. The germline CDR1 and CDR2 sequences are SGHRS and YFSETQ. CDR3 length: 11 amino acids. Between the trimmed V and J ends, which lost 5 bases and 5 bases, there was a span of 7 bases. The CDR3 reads CASRYTETQYF. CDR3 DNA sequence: TGCGCCAGCAGATACACGGAGACCCAGTACTTC.